The present entry profiles one T cell receptor (beta chain) with its context. Its antigen is unidentified. An end of the junction differs from the germline gene, which may be a read error. The data were taken from a study of beta chain features in type 1 diabetes. Study details: In age, gender and cell yields, patients were similar to healthy donors. Overall study results and limits: Shorter TCRB CDR3s, moderately but significantly so, were found in Type 1 diabetes patients in all four CD4+ subsets. More deletions and fewer insertions at VDJ junctions were found in patients with type 1 diabetes.

All of the isolated RNA was reverse transcribed, so expressed TCRB transcripts were sequenced. Profiling relied on immunoSEQ multiplex PCR, and the TCRdb table lists in-frame clones only, not all of them. The data show approximately 150,000 clones, around 8.8% seen once. This TCR was recovered from a man younger than 40 with type 1 diabetes. The specimen sequenced was central memory CD4+ T cells from blood.

The CDR3 DNA is TGCGCCAGCAGCCAACTTACTGGTAGCACAGATACGCAGTATTTT. Translating gives CASSQLTGSTDTQYF. The rearrangement links TRBV7-9 to TRBJ2-3; D is uncertain. Looked up from germline, CDR1 is SEHNR and CDR2 is FQNEAQ (reference sequence). The CDR3 length is 15 residues.